The present TCR beta chain was sequenced within a study of cytomegalovirus exposure and HLA in healthy donors. A word on this clone: No antigen is known for it. One end of the junction is discordant with germline, which a read error may explain.

The PCR contained 60 Vbeta and 13 Jbeta primers. TCRdb's copy holds only in-frame clones and misses some; the assay was immunoSEQ multiplex PCR. The data show 170,000 or so clones, with over 65% seen just once and roughly 2.3% held by the top ten. Germline loops: CDR1 SSHAT, CDR2 FNYEAQ (reference sequence). The CDR3 totals 14 residues. Findings and caveats of the study: The authors enumerated 150 to 200 TCR beta chains as linked to cytomegalovirus. Most TCR sequences were uncommon, yet certain public TCRs appeared in many donors. A later analysis revealed that TCR association rates differed between HLA loci, peaking at DRB1 and bottoming out at HLA-C. For TCR beta chains, V- and J-gene trimming was later linked to a missense DCLRE1C variant.

Material for sequencing was PBMCs. The gene calls are TRBV7-7 and TRBJ2-1; the match to TRBD1 covers 7 bases. The clonotype comes from a man aged 55 to 69 in good health and CMV-seronegative. The CDR3 is CASSRDRVNTEQFF. CDR3 sequence (DNA): TGTGCTAGCAGCCGGGACAGAGTCAACACTGAGCAGTTCTTC.